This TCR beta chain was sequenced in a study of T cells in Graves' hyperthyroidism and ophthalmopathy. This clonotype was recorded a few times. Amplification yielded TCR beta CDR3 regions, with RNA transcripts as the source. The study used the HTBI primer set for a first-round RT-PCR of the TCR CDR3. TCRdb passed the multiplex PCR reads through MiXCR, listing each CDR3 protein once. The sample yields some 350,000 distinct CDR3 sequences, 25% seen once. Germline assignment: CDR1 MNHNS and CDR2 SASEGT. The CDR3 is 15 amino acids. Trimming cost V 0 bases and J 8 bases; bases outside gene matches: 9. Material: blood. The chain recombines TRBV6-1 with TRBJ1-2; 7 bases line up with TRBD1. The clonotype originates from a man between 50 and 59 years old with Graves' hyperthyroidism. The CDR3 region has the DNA TGTGCCAGCAGTGAAGCTTGGGACAGTCGTGCCGGCTACACCTTC. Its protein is CASSEAWDSRAGYTF.